Presented here are 23 T cell receptor beta chains from one specimen sequenced in a study of glioma-infiltrating T cells. The iRepertoire nested amplicon-rescue multiplex PCR amplified TCR alpha and beta CDR3s from RNA. TCRdb processed the multiplex PCR reads anew with MiXCR; each CDR3 protein has one entry. Among approximately 100,000 distinct CDR3 sequences listed, roughly 30% were seen once. The sequenced sample consisted of glioma tissue, nonneoplastic brain tissue, or PBMCs (not recorded which). Every receptor here comes from a human donor with low-grade glioma or glioblastoma, undergoing nonglioma brain surgery, or in good health (not recorded which).

This clonotype was counted only a few times. This chain links TRBV2 with TRBJ1-6; TRBD1 agrees at 10 bases. Germline trimming cut 4 bases from V and 10 bases from J; bases unmatched to any gene: 4. CDR3 length equals 14 residues. Germline V lookup: CDR1 SNHLY, CDR2 FYNNEI. The CDR3 is CASSADRGNSPLHF. The DNA of the CDR3 is TGTGCCAGCAGTGCGGACAGGGGGAACTCACCCCTCCACTTT.

In this sample, this clonotype turned up many times. This rearrangement joins TRBV6-1 to TRBJ2-2; 7 positions match TRBD1. The CDR3 covers 14 residues. V was clipped by 7 bases and J by 3 bases; unmatched bases: 5. Germline CDR1 reads MNHNS; CDR2 reads SASEGT. CDR3 nucleotide sequence: TGTGCCAGCATTACAGGGGCAGACACCGGGGAGCTGTTTTTT. This sequence encodes CASITGADTGELFF.

For this clonotype: A much more abundant neighbour one base away suggests this may be a read error. The rearrangement uses TRBV7-2 and TRBJ2-5; 8 bases line up with TRBD2. The germline V gene has CDR1 SGHTA and CDR2 FQGNSA. Unmatched junction bases numbered 10, after V lost 11 bases and J lost 5 bases. The CDR3 has 13 amino acids. CDR3 sequence: CAGDGGAGETQYF. The CDR3 coding sequence is TGTGCCGGCGACGGGGGGGCCGGGGAGACCCAGTACTTC.

This clonotype has ten or more counts. The chain recombines TRBV27 with TRBJ1-2; weak D call: TRBD1 (5 bases). V lost 2 bases to trimming and J lost 7 bases, with 11 bases between them. CDR1 is MNHEY, CDR2 SMNVEV, per germline (reference sequence). The CDR3 runs to 13 residues. The CDR3, as DNA: TGTGCCAGCAGTTTAGTTTCAGGGTTTGGCTACACCTTC. Translating gives CASSLVSGFGYTF.

V gene TRBV29-1 combines with J gene TRBJ2-5; TRBD2 matches at 13 bases. J gave up 5 bases and V 8 bases, and 8 bases lay outside the gene matches. The germline V gene encodes CDR1 SQVTM and CDR2 ANQGSEA. The CDR3 spans 14 residues. The CDR3 here is CSPRLAGGRETQYF. DNA for the CDR3: TGCAGCCCCAGACTAGCGGGGGGCCGGGAGACCCAGTACTTC. The full variable domain, rest sourced from reference TRBV29-1 and TRBJ2-5, is SAVISQKPSRDICQRGTSLTIQCQVDSQVTMMFWYRQQPGQSLTLIATANQGSEATYESGFVIDKFPISRPNLTFSTLTVSNMSPEDSSIYLCSPRLAGGRETQYFGPGTRLLVL.

In its sample, this clonotype was seen many times. The rearrangement joins TRBV7-2 to TRBJ1-2, with a possible D match to TRBD1 (6 bases). The CDR3 has 14 residues. Trimming removed 4 bases at V and 3 bases at J, with 12 bases between. Looked up from germline, CDR1 is SGHTA and CDR2 is FQGNSA. CDR3 residues: CASSYPGAYYGYTF. The CDR3 region has the DNA TGTGCCAGCAGCTACCCAGGGGCGTACTATGGCTACACCTTC.

Worth noting for this clonotype: Just one base apart from a much larger clone, this may be a read error. The chain uses TRBV19 and TRBJ1-5, with D maybe TRBD1 (5 bases). The germline V gene has CDR1 LNHDA and CDR2 SQIVND (reference sequence). The CDR3 contains 14 residues. DNA for the CDR3: TGTGCCAGTAGTACCGGACACACATCAGGGCCCAAGCATTTT. Amino acids: CASSTGHTSGPKHF.

This clonotype was seen many times. The V gene is TRBV6-1, the J gene TRBJ2-7; TRBD1 or TRBD2 may be the D gene (5 bases each). Germline CDR1 reads MNHNS; CDR2 reads SASEGT. This CDR3 spans 16 amino acids. V shed 6 bases and J shed 6 bases, with 24 bases lying between them. The CDR3 region is CASRSITGNGASEQYF. CDR3 bases: TGTGCCAGCAGGAGTATTACCGGGAATGGGGCCTCCGAGCAGTACTTC.

This clonotype was found many times. V is TRBV28 and J is TRBJ1-2; the D is unclear. The CDR3 contains 15 residues. Germline V gives CDR1 MDHEN, CDR2 SYDVKM. Trimming pared 5 bases from V and 7 bases from J, leaving 20 bases between. This CDR3 is CASSAPGSGSRGYTF. The DNA for the CDR3 is TGTGCCAGCAGTGCGCCCGGGTCCGGATCGCGTGGCTACACCTTC.

On this clonotype itself: A much larger clone differs by one base, so this may be a read error. The chain carries TRBV24-1 and TRBJ1-5; D may be TRBD1 (5 bases). CDR1 and CDR2 from the germline V gene are KGHDR and SFDVKD. This CDR3 has 15 amino acids. Trimming took 1 base from V and 6 from J, leaving 12 bases between them. In DNA form, the CDR3 reads TGTGCCACCAGTGATTTTGGGGGGGGGAGTCAGCCCCAGCATTTT. This codes for CATSDFGGGSQPQHF.

V is TRBV20-1 and J is TRBJ1-1; D gene uncertain. Germline V gene data show CDR1 as DFQATT and CDR2 as SNEGSKA (reference sequence). The CDR3 contains 10 residues. V gave up 8 bases and J gave up 7 bases, with 11 bases separating them. The CDR3 region has the DNA TGCAGTTTTACAGCCAATGAAGCTTTCTTT. This codes for CSFTANEAFF.

The V gene is TRBV3-1, the J gene TRBJ2-7; 8 nucleotides line up with TRBD1. The germline V gene encodes CDR1 LGHDT and CDR2 YNNKEL (reference sequence). J gave up 2 bases and V 5 bases, and 5 bases lay outside the gene matches. The CDR3 has 14 residues. The CDR3 DNA follows: TGTGCCAGCAGCAACAGGGGGAAAACCTACGAGCAGTACTTC. Translating it yields CASSNRGKTYEQYF.

This clonotype occurred many times. The V gene is TRBV6-1, the J gene TRBJ2-7, with 7 bases identical to TRBD1. Germline loops: CDR1 MNHNS, CDR2 SASEGT. Germline trimming cut 10 bases from V and 2 bases from J; bases unmatched to any gene: 11. CDR3 length: 14 amino acids. The CDR3 DNA is TGTGCCACCCTGTCTGGGACAGCAACCTACGAGCAGTACTTC. As protein: CATLSGTATYEQYF.

This clonotype was seen a few times. The rearrangement links TRBV29-1 to TRBJ1-1; tentatively, D is TRBD1 (6 bases). The CDR3 extends over 14 amino acids. Germline-derived CDR1 and CDR2 are SQVTM and ANQGSEA. Trimming shortened V by 3 bases and J by 1 base, and 12 bases separated the two germline ends. CDR3 sequence (DNA): TGCAGCGTTGAGAGGGGGGGAGGGAACACTGAAGCTTTCTTT. It translates to CSVERGGGNTEAFF.

The chain combines TRBV12-3 or TRBV12-4 with TRBJ2-7; D is tentatively TRBD1 or TRBD2 (7 bases each). V was shortened by 5 bases and J by 1 base, with 15 bases between the two germline ends. This CDR3 has 15 residues. CDR3 sequence (DNA): TGTGCCAGCAGTACAGGGGTCGGGGGGTCCTACGAGCAGTACTTC. Encoded protein: CASSTGVGGSYEQYF.

This clonotype occurred many times. This CDR3 is CASSLGHQNTEAFF. DNA of the CDR3: TGTGCCAGCAGCCTCGGGCACCAGAACACTGAAGCTTTCTTT. The chain combines TRBV12-3 or TRBV12-4 with TRBJ1-1; D is undetermined. This CDR3 has 14 amino acids. The ends were cut back, 6 bases at V and 1 base at J, with 12 bases in the middle.

With respect to this clonotype: This likely comes from a read error, as the CDR3 has no conserved phenylalanine or tryptophan at its end. The chain recombines TRBV28 with TRBJ2-1; 9 nucleotides agree with TRBD2. CDR3 length: 14 residues. Per germline, CDR1 MDHEN and CDR2 SYDVKM. The CDR3 spells CDSSYARGGDEQFS. The CDR3 DNA reads as TGTGACAGCAGTTATGCGCGGGGGGGTGATGAGCAGTTCTCC.

This clonotype was detected a few times. This may be a read error: a much more frequent sequence differs by one nucleotide. The V call is TRBV20-1, the J call TRBJ1-1, with 7 bases lining up with TRBD1. Losses at the gene ends were 4 bases for V and 0 bases for J; bases not matched to a gene: 8. This CDR3 region has 15 residues. CDR1 DFQATT and CDR2 SNEGSKA come from the germline V gene (reference sequence). This chain's CDR3 is CSAIVDRALNTEAFF. Written as DNA, the CDR3 is TGCAGTGCTATCGTTGACAGGGCTCTGAACACTGAAGCTTTCTTT.

A remark on this clonotype: A much larger clone differs by one base, so this may be a read error. The chain recombines TRBV20-1 with TRBJ2-3; the D gene is possibly TRBD1 (6 bases). The CDR3 contains 16 residues. Germline V lookup: CDR1 DFQATT, CDR2 SNEGSKA (reference sequence). The V end was cut by 4 bases, the J end by 0 bases, with 17 bases between. DNA of the CDR3: TGCAGTGCTATAGATCGCAGGGGCTCAAGCACAGATACGCAGTATTTT. Translated, it gives CSAIDRRGSSTDTQYF.

A few counts support this clonotype. This sequence joins TRBV5-1 and TRBJ2-5; TRBD2 matches 13 bases. Looked up from germline, CDR1 is SGHRS and CDR2 is YFSETQ. With V trimmed by 5 bases and J by 0 bases, 4 bases remained unmatched. The CDR3 is 16 residues long. Here the CDR3 DNA reads TGCGCCAGCAGGACGACTAGCGGGGGGAACCAAGAGACCCAGTACTTC. This sequence encodes CASRTTSGGNQETQYF.

As regards this clonotype: A read error may be the cause here, since a much bigger clone is one base away. The chain joins TRBV20-1 to TRBJ2-3; perhaps TRBD2 as D (6 bases). Trimming took 6 bases from V and 14 from J, leaving 24 bases between them. Germline V gives CDR1 DFQATT, CDR2 SNEGSKA (reference sequence). The CDR3 has 13 amino acids. The CDR3 protein is CSAYGGNTGELYF. Written as DNA, the CDR3 is TGCAGTGCGTATGGGGGGAACACCGGGGAGCTGTATTTT.

There are many counts of this clonotype. The CDR3, as DNA: TGTGCCAGCAGTGACGCAGTTGGAAACTACAATGAGCAGTTCTTC. Encoded protein: CASSDAVGNYNEQFF. V and J are TRBV6-1 and TRBJ2-1; D is undetermined. This CDR3 comprises 15 residues. V lost 3 bases and J 3 bases, leaving 12 bases between the germline ends. CDR1 is MNHNS and CDR2 is SASEGT in the germline V gene.

This rearrangement joins TRBV19 to TRBJ1-2; D not resolved. CDR1 and CDR2 from the germline V gene are LNHDA and SQIVND (reference sequence). V lost 3 bases, J lost 6 bases, and 26 bases lay in between. The CDR3 runs 18 residues. DNA of the CDR3: TGTGCCAGTAGTATCAACCCGAAAAAGATTGTTCAAGGGCATGGCTACACCTTC. Translated: CASSINPKKIVQGHGYTF.